This T cell receptor (beta chain) is from a study of yellow fever vaccine responses in identical twins. TCRdb reprocessed the RT-PCR reads via MiXCR and lists one record per CDR3 protein. This repertoire shows thousands of distinct CDR3 sequences, less than 75% found once; its top ten account for around 1.7%. Germline-derived CDR1 and CDR2 are MNHEY and SVGAGI. This CDR3 contains 17 residues. V lost 0 bases to trimming and J lost 1 base, with 15 bases between them. Remarks on this clonotype: Its antigen remains unidentified.

General study results and limits: Vaccine T cell responses of twins reportedly seemed partly convergent and partly personalized.

The receptor was derived from a woman between 18 and 30 years old who received the yellow fever vaccine. The chain recombines TRBV6-5 with TRBJ1-2; D not certain. The sample consisted of T cells from blood (PBMCs), unsorted or a sorted subset (not recorded which), taken before or after yellow fever vaccination (not recorded which). This CDR3 reads CASSYSPESNYNYGYTF. The CDR3 DNA follows: TGTGCCAGCAGTTACTCCCCGGAGTCAAATTATAACTATGGCTACACCTTC.